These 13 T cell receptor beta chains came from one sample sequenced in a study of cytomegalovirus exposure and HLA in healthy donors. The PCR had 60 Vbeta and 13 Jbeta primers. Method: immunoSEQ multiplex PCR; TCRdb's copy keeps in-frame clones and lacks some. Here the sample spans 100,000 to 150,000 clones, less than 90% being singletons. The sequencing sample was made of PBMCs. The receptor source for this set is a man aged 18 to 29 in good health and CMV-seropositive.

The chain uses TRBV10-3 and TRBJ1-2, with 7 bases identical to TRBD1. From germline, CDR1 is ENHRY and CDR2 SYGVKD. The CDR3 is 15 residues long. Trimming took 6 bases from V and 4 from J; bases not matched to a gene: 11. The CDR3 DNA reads TGTGCCATCAGCGCTCCCCGGAAGGGGGCCTATGGCTACACCTTC. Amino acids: CAISAPRKGAYGYTF.

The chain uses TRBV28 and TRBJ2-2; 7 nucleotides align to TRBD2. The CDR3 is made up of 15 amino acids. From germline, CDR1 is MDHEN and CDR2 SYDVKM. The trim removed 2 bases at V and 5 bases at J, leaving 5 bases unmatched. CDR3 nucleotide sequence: TGTGCCAGCAGTTTAACGCGGGGGATAACCGGGGAGCTGTTTTTT. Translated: CASSLTRGITGELFF.

CDR3 DNA: TGTGCCTGGAAGTGGAGACAGGAGTATTCACCCCTCCACTTT. It specifies CAWKWRQEYSPLHF. The chain combines TRBV30 with TRBJ1-6; D possibly corresponds to TRBD1 (6 bases). The CDR3 extends over 14 amino acids. Per the germline V gene, CDR1 is GTSNPN and CDR2 is SVGIG (reference sequence). V was clipped by 4 bases and J by 8 bases, with 15 bases between them. The full variable domain, with the rest looked up from reference TRBV30 and TRBJ1-6, is SQTIHQWPATLVQPVGSPLSLECTVEGTSNPNLYWYRQAAGRGLQLLFYSVGIGQISSEVPQNLSASRPQDRQFILSSKKLLLSDSGFYLCAWKWRQEYSPLHFGNGTRLTVT.

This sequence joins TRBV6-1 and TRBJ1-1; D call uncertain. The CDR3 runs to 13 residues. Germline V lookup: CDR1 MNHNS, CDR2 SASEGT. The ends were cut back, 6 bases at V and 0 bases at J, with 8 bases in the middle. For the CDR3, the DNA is TGTGCCAGCAGGGAACCTATGAACACTGAAGCTTTCTTT. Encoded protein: CASREPMNTEAFF.

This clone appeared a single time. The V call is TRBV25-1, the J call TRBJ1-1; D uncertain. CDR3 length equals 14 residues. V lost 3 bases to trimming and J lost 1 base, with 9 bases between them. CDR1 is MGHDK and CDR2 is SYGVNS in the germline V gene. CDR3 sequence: CASSEHSKNTEAFF. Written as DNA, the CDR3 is TGTGCCAGCAGTGAGCACAGTAAGAACACTGAAGCTTTCTTT.

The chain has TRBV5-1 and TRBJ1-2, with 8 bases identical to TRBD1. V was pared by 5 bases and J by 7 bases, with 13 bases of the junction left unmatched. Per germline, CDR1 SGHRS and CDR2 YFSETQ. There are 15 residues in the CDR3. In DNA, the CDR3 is TGCGCCAGCAGAAATCAGACAGGGGAACTCGGTGGCTACACCTTC. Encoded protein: CASRNQTGELGGYTF.

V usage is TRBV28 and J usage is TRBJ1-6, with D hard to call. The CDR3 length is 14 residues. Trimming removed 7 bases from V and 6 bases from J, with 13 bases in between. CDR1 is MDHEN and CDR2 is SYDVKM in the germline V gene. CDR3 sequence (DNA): TGTGCCAGCACCCCAGAGTCGGGTAATTCACCCCTCCACTTT. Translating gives CASTPESGNSPLHF.

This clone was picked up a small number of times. CDR3 nucleotide sequence: TGTGCCAGCAGCTTGGGTCGTGGCAGGGGGTGGGAAGAGACCCAGTACTTC. Its protein product is CASSLGRGRGWEETQYF. V gene TRBV5-4 combines with J gene TRBJ2-5; 7 bases are shared with TRBD1. CDR3 length equals 17 residues. The junction had 11 bases not matched to a gene; V was cut back by 0 bases and J by 3 bases. Per germline, CDR1 SGHNT and CDR2 YYREEE (reference sequence). Using reference TRBV5-4 and TRBJ2-5 for the parts outside the CDR3, the full variable domain is ETGVTQSPTHLIKTRGQQVTLRCSSQSGHNTVSWYQQALGQGPQFIFQYYREEENGRGNFPPRFSGLQFPNYSSELNVNALELDDSALYLCASSLGRGRGWEETQYFGPGTRLLVL.

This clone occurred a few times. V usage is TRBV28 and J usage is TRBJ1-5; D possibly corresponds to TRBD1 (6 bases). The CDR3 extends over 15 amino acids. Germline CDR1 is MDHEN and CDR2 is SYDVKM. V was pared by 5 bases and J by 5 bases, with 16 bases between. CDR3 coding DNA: TGTGCCAGCAGTCGGGACATGTTGGTGGATCAGCCCCAGCATTTT. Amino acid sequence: CASSRDMLVDQPQHF.

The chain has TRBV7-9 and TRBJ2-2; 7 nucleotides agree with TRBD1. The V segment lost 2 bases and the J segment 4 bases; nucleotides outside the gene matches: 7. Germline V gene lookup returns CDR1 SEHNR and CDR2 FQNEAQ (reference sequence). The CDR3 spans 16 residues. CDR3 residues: CASSLRDSHTTGELFF. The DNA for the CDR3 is TGTGCCAGCAGCTTAAGGGACAGCCATACCACCGGGGAGCTGTTTTTT.

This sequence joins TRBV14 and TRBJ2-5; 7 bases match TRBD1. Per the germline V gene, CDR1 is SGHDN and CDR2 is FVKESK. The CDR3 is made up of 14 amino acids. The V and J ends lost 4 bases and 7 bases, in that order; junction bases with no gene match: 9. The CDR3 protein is CASSPDRVRGTQYF. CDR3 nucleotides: TGTGCCAGCAGCCCCGACAGGGTTCGAGGGACCCAGTACTTC. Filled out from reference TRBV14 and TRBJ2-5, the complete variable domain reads EAGVTQFPSHSVIEKGQTVTLRCDPISGHDNLYWYRRVMGKEIKFLLHFVKESKQDESGMPNNRFLAERTGGTYSTLKVQPAELEDSGVYFCASSPDRVRGTQYFGPGTRLLVL.

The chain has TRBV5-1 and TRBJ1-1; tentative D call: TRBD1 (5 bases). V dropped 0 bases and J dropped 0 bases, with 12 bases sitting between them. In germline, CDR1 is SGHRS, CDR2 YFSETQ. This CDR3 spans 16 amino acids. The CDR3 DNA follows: TGCGCCAGCAGCTTGGACCAGGGCGGAGTGAACACTGAAGCTTTCTTT. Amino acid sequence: CASSLDQGGVNTEAFF.

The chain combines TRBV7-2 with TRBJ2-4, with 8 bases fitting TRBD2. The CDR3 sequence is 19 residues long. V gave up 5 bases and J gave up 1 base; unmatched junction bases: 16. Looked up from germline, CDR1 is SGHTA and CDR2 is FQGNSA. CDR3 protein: CASSPRTKTSEGAKNIQYF. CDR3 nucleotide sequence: TGTGCCAGCAGCCCCCGAACCAAGACTAGCGAGGGGGCCAAAAACATTCAGTACTTC.